This TCR beta chain was sequenced during a study of glioma-infiltrating T cells. The CDR3 extends over 15 amino acids. Trimming left V 5 bases short and J 0 bases short, with 13 bases between. Per the germline V gene, CDR1 is MNHEY and CDR2 is SMNVEV (reference sequence). TCR alpha and beta CDR3 regions were amplified from RNA using iRepertoire nested multiplex PCR. MiXCR was run by TCRdb on the multiplex PCR reads, yielding one entry per CDR3 protein. The sample includes approximately 400,000 distinct CDR3 sequences, around 45% of them seen just once. This clonotype was counted many times. This rearrangement joins TRBV27 to TRBJ1-1; perhaps TRBD1 as D (5 bases). The source material was glioma tissue, nonneoplastic brain tissue, or PBMCs (not recorded which). This receptor was obtained from a human donor with low-grade glioma or glioblastoma, undergoing nonglioma brain surgery, or in good health (not recorded which). The chain's CDR3 is CASSRGVSVNTEAFF. CDR3 nucleotides: TGTGCCAGCAGTAGAGGGGTTTCGGTGAACACTGAAGCTTTCTTT.